This T cell receptor beta chain was sequenced during a study of CD8+ T cells in alopecia areata. Study at large: Among treated patients, oral tofacitinib was administered at 5 to 10 mg twice daily. Patients took tofacitinib for 6 to 18 months, followed by 6 drug-free months.

Per the germline V gene, CDR1 is SQVTM and CDR2 is ANQGSEA. V lost 5 bases to trimming and J lost 5 bases, with 9 bases between them. CDR3 size: 11 residues. This clone was seen a few times. It was from PBMCs that CD4+ and CD8+ T cells were sorted. cDNA reverse transcribed from extracted RNA served as the sequencing template. Produced via immunoSEQ multiplex PCR; TCRdb's table is partial and in-frame only. The sample consists of about 150,000 clones, around 47% of them appearing once. The receptor was isolated from a human donor with alopecia areata. The sample taken for sequencing was CD4+ T cells sorted from blood. V gene TRBV29-1 combines with J gene TRBJ2-5; D is undetermined. The CDR3 DNA sequence: TGCAGCGTTACGTATACGGAGACCCAGTACTTC. It codes for CSVTYTETQYF.